These 27 T cell receptor beta chains came from one sample sequenced in a study of PD-L1 blockade in urothelial cancer (dated by TCRdb to 2016 to 2017). The receptor library was made with the immunoSEQ multiplex PCR assay. Held by TCRdb, this immuneACCESS table contains in-frame sequences only and omits some clones. Under half of the omission traces to an unresolved V gene where checked; the cause of the rest is unknown. In all, the sample holds fewer than 25,000 clones, and around 90% of those were seen once. The ten largest make up 3% to 3.5% of the sample. The material was PBMCs, obtained around atezolizumab (anti-PD-L1) treatment. The receptors were sampled from a man in his fifties or sixties with urothelial cancer.

The chain carries TRBV5-1 and TRBJ2-5, with 7 bases that match TRBD1. Germline V gene sequence: CDR1 SGHRS, CDR2 YFSETQ. V lost 4 bases to trimming and J lost 3 bases; unmatched junction nucleotides: 3. This CDR3 contains 13 residues. The CDR3 loop is CASSKGTEETQYF. CDR3 DNA sequence: TGCGCCAGCAGCAAAGGGACAGAAGAGACCCAGTACTTC. The complete variable domain, with remaining parts taken from reference TRBV5-1 and TRBJ2-5, reads KAGVTQTPRYLIKTRGQQVTLSCSPISGHRSVSWYQQTPGQGLQFLFEYFSETQRNKGNFPGRFSGRQFSNSRSEMNVSTLELGDSALYLCASSKGTEETQYFGPGTRLLVL.

This clone occurred a few times. This rearrangement joins TRBV15 to TRBJ1-5; 9 positions match TRBD1. There are 14 residues in the CDR3. Germline CDR1 and CDR2: LNHNV and YYDKDF (reference sequence). V gave up 5 bases and J gave up 5 bases; unmatched junction bases: 4. This CDR3 is CATSGGQGYQPQHF. CDR3 DNA: TGTGCCACCAGCGGCGGACAGGGGTATCAGCCCCAGCATTTT.

The V call is TRBV5-6, the J call TRBJ1-5; 7 bases are a match to TRBD1. Trimming at V came to 3 bases and at J to 7 bases, leaving 7 bases not matched to a gene. Germline-derived CDR1 and CDR2 are SGHDT and YYEEEE. The CDR3 length is 14 residues. This CDR3 is CASSSTGVGQPQHF. The CDR3 DNA reads as TGTGCCAGCAGCTCAACAGGGGTTGGACAGCCCCAGCATTTT.

The chain links TRBV19 to TRBJ2-7; 7 positions match TRBD2. This CDR3 has 12 residues. The trim removed 7 bases at V and 6 bases at J, leaving 6 bases unmatched. Looked up from germline, CDR1 is LNHDA and CDR2 is SQIVND (reference sequence). CDR3 bases: TGTGCCAGTACCATGGGAGGGGTCGAGCAGTACTTC. As protein: CASTMGGVEQYF.

This CDR3 reads CAISEDPQGEKLFF. DNA for the CDR3: TGTGCCATCAGTGAGGACCCCCAGGGGGAAAAACTGTTTTTT. V and J are TRBV10-3 and TRBJ1-4; possibly TRBD1 for D (6 bases). Trimming removed 2 bases at V and 8 bases at J, with 12 bases between. The germline CDR1 and CDR2 sequences are ENHRY and SYGVKD. This CDR3 contains 14 residues.

The gene calls are TRBV5-1 and TRBJ1-1; D is ambiguous. Trimming left V 0 bases short and J 4 bases short, with 10 bases between. Germline loops: CDR1 SGHRS, CDR2 YFSETQ. CDR3 length equals 14 residues. CDR3 nucleotide sequence: TGCGCCAGCAGCTTGGAGCTTAGCGCCACTGAAGCTTTCTTT. Amino acids: CASSLELSATEAFF.

The CDR3 reads CASSARDRPTEAFF. CDR3 in DNA: TGTGCCAGCAGCGCCCGGGACAGGCCCACTGAAGCTTTCTTT. V and J are TRBV9 and TRBJ1-1; TRBD1 aligns across 8 bases. J gave up 4 bases and V 3 bases, and 5 bases lay outside the gene matches. There are 14 residues in the CDR3. Germline assignment: CDR1 SGDLS and CDR2 YYNGEE.

The chain combines TRBV7-8 with TRBJ2-1; D is perhaps TRBD1 (5 bases). Looked up from germline, CDR1 is SGHVS and CDR2 is FQNEAQ. V was shortened by 5 bases and J by 7 bases, with 12 bases between the two germline ends. This CDR3 comprises 13 residues. CDR3 region: CASSIDPGNEQFF. CDR3 bases: TGTGCCAGCAGCATCGACCCAGGGAATGAGCAGTTCTTC.

This clone turned up a few times. V and J are TRBV28 and TRBJ1-4; D not certain. V was clipped by 3 bases and J by 8 bases, with 7 bases between them. Germline values: CDR1 MDHEN, CDR2 SYDVKM. This CDR3 contains 12 residues. In DNA form, the CDR3 reads TGTGCCAGCAGTTTGAGAACGGAAAAACTGTTTTTT. Residues: CASSLRTEKLFF.

The genes are TRBV12-5 and TRBJ2-3, with 7 bases identical to TRBD2. The CDR3 contains 20 residues. The V and J ends lost 1 base and 0 bases, in that order; junction bases with no gene match: 16. Germline CDR1 LGHNT, CDR2 FRNRAP. DNA of the CDR3: TGTGCTAGTGGTTTGGCTACTAGCGCCTATCGCATTGGGAGCACAGATACGCAGTATTTT. Protein sequence: CASGLATSAYRIGSTDTQYF. Supplemented by reference TRBV12-5 and TRBJ2-3, the full variable domain reads DARVTQTPRHKVTEMGQEVTMRCQPILGHNTVFWYRQTMMQGLELLAYFRNRAPLDDSGMPKDRFSAEMPDATLATLKIQPSEPRDSAVYFCASGLATSAYRIGSTDTQYFGPGTRLTVL.

This sequence joins TRBV6-5 and TRBJ2-7, with TRBD1 identical over 9 bases. The length of the CDR3 is 15 residues. Germline-derived CDR1 and CDR2 are MNHEY and SVGAGI. Germline trimming cut 4 bases from V and 3 bases from J; bases unmatched to any gene: 7. Here the CDR3 DNA reads TGTGCCAGCAGTTCCCCCGGGACAGGGTTCTACGAGCAGTACTTC. It is translated as CASSSPGTGFYEQYF.

This chain joins TRBV19 and TRBJ2-5; 9 positions match TRBD1. The CDR3 runs to 16 residues. V shed 1 base, J shed 5 bases, and the junction held 8 bases outside the gene matches. Germline values: CDR1 LNHDA, CDR2 SQIVND (reference sequence). CDR3 nucleotide sequence: TGTGCCAGTAGTATAGGGAACAGGGGGCTGAGGGAGACCCAGTACTTC. Protein: CASSIGNRGLRETQYF.

This clone was seen more than once but under ten times. The rearrangement joins TRBV2 to TRBJ2-2; 7 bases align to TRBD1. The CDR3 length is 15 residues. J lost 4 bases, V lost 7 bases, and 9 bases had no gene match. Germline lookup yields CDR1 SNHLY and CDR2 FYNNEI. This chain's CDR3 is CASTQRGQITGELFF. The CDR3 region has the DNA TGTGCCAGCACCCAAAGGGGACAGATCACCGGGGAGCTGTTTTTT. The full variable domain, in which reference TRBV2 and TRBJ2-2 provide the parts outside the CDR3, is EPEVTQTPSHQVTQMGQEVILRCVPISNHLYFYWYRQILGQKVEFLVSFYNNEISEKSEIFDDQFSVERPDGSNFTLKIRSTKLEDSAMYFCASTQRGQITGELFFGEGSRLTVL.

This chain connects TRBV18 to TRBJ2-3; 7 bases agree with TRBD2. Germline CDR1 KGHSH, CDR2 LQKENI. V shed 0 bases and J 6 bases; nucleotides not matched to a gene: 6. The CDR3 spans 15 residues. The CDR3 coding sequence is TGTGCCAGCTCACCACCTGGGACGCGGGGGGATACGCAGTATTTT. Translating it yields CASSPPGTRGDTQYF.

The chain employs TRBV27 and TRBJ2-1; 7 nucleotides align to TRBD1. This CDR3 region has 15 residues. The J segment lost 4 bases and the V segment lost 6 bases, leaving 9 bases of the junction unmatched. Germline CDR1 is MNHEY and CDR2 is SMNVEV (reference sequence). The CDR3 nucleotides are TGTGCCAGCAGCGCTCGGACAGGCCGATACAATGAGCAGTTCTTC. As protein: CASSARTGRYNEQFF.

Only a few counts were recorded for this clone. The chain is built from TRBV14 and TRBJ2-1; D might be TRBD2 (6 bases). Germline values: CDR1 SGHDN, CDR2 FVKESK. The CDR3 consists of 16 residues. V lost 1 base, J lost 8 bases, and 18 bases lay in between. CDR3 amino acids: CASSQVPTVGGDEQFF. The CDR3 DNA reads as TGTGCCAGCAGCCAAGTGCCGACAGTCGGAGGGGATGAGCAGTTCTTC.

This chain joins TRBV6-5 and TRBJ2-7; D gene ambiguous. This CDR3 comprises 14 residues. V was cut by 6 bases and J by 0 bases, with 12 bases left in between. Germline V CDR1 and CDR2: MNHEY, SVGAGI. The CDR3 is CASRITWSSYEQYF. In DNA form, the CDR3 reads TGTGCCAGCAGGATAACTTGGAGCTCCTACGAGCAGTACTTC.

The J gene is TRBJ2-1, the V gene TRBV11-2, with 7 positions matching TRBD1. This CDR3 region has 16 residues. Unmatched junction bases numbered 7, after V lost 5 bases and J lost 0 bases. Germline V lookup: CDR1 SGHAT, CDR2 FQNNGV. As DNA, the CDR3 is TGTGCCAGCAGCGACCCGGGACAGAGCTCCTACAATGAGCAGTTCTTC. Amino acid sequence: CASSDPGQSSYNEQFF.

The chain couples TRBV9 to TRBJ1-1; 8 bases align to TRBD1. CDR3 length: 14 residues. Germline V CDR1 and CDR2: SGDLS, YYNGEE. V was clipped by 0 bases and J by 7 bases; unmatched bases: 5. The CDR3: CASSVGRQGNEAFF. The CDR3 DNA sequence: TGTGCCAGCAGCGTAGGGCGACAGGGGAATGAAGCTTTCTTT.

The chain has TRBV19 and TRBJ1-5; D unresolved. Germline CDR1 reads LNHDA; CDR2 reads SQIVND (reference sequence). CDR3 length equals 13 residues. V gave up 6 bases and J gave up 5 bases, with 11 bases separating them. The CDR3 is CASSPTDYQPQHF. Written as DNA, the CDR3 is TGTGCCAGTAGCCCGACTGATTATCAGCCCCAGCATTTT.

A few counts support this clone. V and J are TRBV9 and TRBJ2-1; 7 bases align to TRBD2. Germline CDR1 is SGDLS and CDR2 is YYNGEE. V shed 4 bases and J 2 bases; nucleotides not matched to a gene: 12. The CDR3 is 17 residues long. The CDR3 reads CASSPHQRAGAYNEQFF. In DNA, the CDR3 is TGTGCCAGCAGCCCGCACCAGAGGGCGGGGGCCTACAATGAGCAGTTCTTC.

The V and J genes are TRBV7-2 and TRBJ2-5; a weak D match, TRBD2 (7 bases). This CDR3 has 14 amino acids. Per germline, CDR1 SGHTA and CDR2 FQGNSA. Trimming stripped 4 bases from V and 5 bases from J, with 14 bases between. The CDR3 region is CASSSWGGPETQYF. The CDR3, as DNA: TGTGCCAGCAGCTCCTGGGGGGGGCCGGAGACCCAGTACTTC.

This rearrangement joins TRBV27 to TRBJ2-7, with a possible D match to TRBD1 (6 bases). Trimming took off 6 bases at V and 1 base at J, with 10 bases between the two ends. Germline V CDR1 and CDR2: MNHEY, SMNVEV (reference sequence). The CDR3 is made up of 13 amino acids. The CDR3 is CASSRTVSYEQYF. In DNA form, the CDR3 reads TGTGCCAGCAGCCGGACAGTATCCTACGAGCAGTACTTC.

The chain couples TRBV5-1 to TRBJ2-5; no clear D gene. V lost 5 bases and J lost 2, with 19 bases in between. This CDR3 comprises 16 residues. The V gene's germline CDR1 is SGHRS and CDR2 YFSETQ. Here the CDR3 reads CASSVSLDSYQETQYF. CDR3 coding DNA: TGCGCCAGCAGTGTTTCCCTAGATTCATATCAAGAGACCCAGTACTTC.

CDR3 sequence: CSVNLPGFGYEQYF. The DNA for the CDR3 is TGCAGCGTTAATCTGCCCGGGTTTGGGTACGAGCAGTACTTC. The rearrangement links TRBV29-1 to TRBJ2-7, with unresolved D. The germline V gene has CDR1 SQVTM and CDR2 ANQGSEA. V lost 5 bases and J lost 4, with 18 bases in between. The CDR3 spans 14 residues.

This chain links TRBV6-1 with TRBJ2-5; a weak D match, TRBD2 (7 bases). From germline, CDR1 is MNHNS and CDR2 SASEGT. V shed 7 bases and J shed 2 bases, with 14 bases lying between them. There are 14 residues in the CDR3. This chain's CDR3 is CASNGGGGQETQYF. In DNA form, the CDR3 reads TGTGCCAGCAACGGAGGGGGGGGGCAAGAGACCCAGTACTTC.

V gene TRBV28 combines with J gene TRBJ1-5, with D perhaps matching TRBD1 (6 bases). V was trimmed by 3 bases and J by 4 bases, leaving 10 bases between them. Germline CDR1 reads MDHEN; CDR2 reads SYDVKM. The CDR3 is 14 amino acids. In nucleotides, the CDR3 is TGTGCCAGCAGTTTCGGGACATATAATCAGCCCCAGCATTTT. Protein: CASSFGTYNQPQHF.